The 16 T cell receptor beta chains below all came from one sample that was sequenced in a study of shared clonotypes between healthy human individuals. The method was immunoSEQ multiplex PCR; TCRdb's version includes in-frame clones alone and lacks a portion of them. This table has about 520,000 clones, roughly 80% appearing once. The sequencing sample was made of PBMCs. The receptors shown here come from a middle-aged woman in good health. Some clones in this sample may be carry-over from other donors' samples.

This clone was seen a few times. A read error is likely here: a far larger clone is one base away. This chain connects TRBV2 to TRBJ1-5; D not resolved. The CDR3 is made up of 15 amino acids. CDR1 and CDR2 from the germline V gene are SNHLY and FYNNEI. Trimming cost V 6 bases and J 0 bases, with 12 bases left between them. CDR3 bases: TGTGCCAGCAGCGCCCCCCCCAATAGCAATCAGCCCCAGCATTTT. Residues: CASSAPPNSNQPQHF.

This clone is a singleton in its sample. V is TRBV7-2 and J is TRBJ1-4; D ambiguous. Germline loops: CDR1 SGHTA, CDR2 FQGNSA. This CDR3 has 13 residues. The V gene lost 5 bases and the J gene lost 8 bases, with 12 bases spanning the gap. The CDR3 DNA reads as TGTGCCAGCAGCGCCAGGAGGCCGGAAAAACTGTTTTTT. This codes for CASSARRPEKLFF.

This chain joins TRBV9 and TRBJ2-3; weak D call: TRBD2 (7 bases). This CDR3 contains 16 residues. The germline V gene encodes CDR1 SGDLS and CDR2 YYNGEE. Trimming took 0 bases from V and 5 from J, leaving 16 bases between them. This chain's CDR3 is CASSVAAGATKDTQYF. CDR3 DNA: TGTGCCAGCAGCGTAGCGGCGGGGGCTACCAAAGATACGCAGTATTTT.

The chain carries TRBV18 and TRBJ2-1; no firm D call. The CDR3 is 14 residues long. Trimming left V 3 bases short and J 5 bases short, with 11 bases between. CDR1 is KGHSH and CDR2 is LQKENI in the germline V gene. The CDR3: CASSPKAGHNEQFF. The CDR3, as DNA: TGTGCCAGCTCACCGAAAGCCGGGCACAATGAGCAGTTCTTC.

The chain carries TRBV18 and TRBJ2-7; TRBD2 agrees at 7 bases. V gave up 2 bases and J gave up 1 base; unmatched junction bases: 11. Germline V gives CDR1 KGHSH, CDR2 LQKENI. This CDR3 has 17 residues. For the CDR3, the DNA is TGTGCCAGCTCACCAGGGCGGTCTGGGACTACATCCTACGAGCAGTACTTC. It yields the protein CASSPGRSGTTSYEQYF.

This clone was seen only once. The chain uses TRBV5-8 and TRBJ2-4; D may match TRBD1 or TRBD2 (5 bases each). The germline V gene encodes CDR1 SGHTS and CDR2 YDEGEE. The germline V and J ends were trimmed by 4 bases and 7 bases, with 27 bases remaining between them. This CDR3 comprises 18 residues. The CDR3 sequence is CASSPWGSSPGTRNIQYF. In DNA form, the CDR3 reads TGTGCCAGCAGCCCTTGGGGGTCCTCACCGGGCACTAGGAACATTCAGTACTTC.

The rearrangement uses TRBV5-6 and TRBJ1-6; 9 bases agree with TRBD1. Germline assignment: CDR1 SGHDT and CDR2 YYEEEE. The CDR3 has 15 residues. Trimming at V came to 3 bases and at J to 9 bases, leaving 7 bases not matched to a gene. In nucleotides, the CDR3 is TGTGCCAGCAGCTCGGGACAGGGTTGGATTTCACCCCTCCACTTT. The encoded protein is CASSSGQGWISPLHF.

This chain connects TRBV5-8 to TRBJ1-1, with a tentative D call TRBD1 (6 bases). The germline V gene encodes CDR1 SGHTS and CDR2 YDEGEE. The V end was cut by 4 bases, the J end by 4 bases, with 17 bases between. This CDR3 is built from 15 residues. DNA for the CDR3: TGTGCCAGCAGCCCTGGGGGGGGCTGGGTCACTGAAGCTTTCTTT. Translation: CASSPGGGWVTEAFF.

Points on this clone: It differs at one base from a far larger clone, so likely a read error. In DNA form, the CDR3 reads TGTACCAGCAGTTTGAGAGATGAAAAACTGTTTTTT. This encodes CTSSLRDEKLFF. The chain joins TRBV6-6 to TRBJ1-4, with D hard to call. The CDR3 spans 12 residues. Germline values: CDR1 MNHNY, CDR2 SVGAGI (reference sequence).

This rearrangement joins TRBV7-9 to TRBJ1-5; 7 bases are a match to TRBD1. Germline V gene sequence: CDR1 SEHNR, CDR2 FQNEAQ (reference sequence). The ends lost 5 bases at V and 5 bases at J; junction bases unmatched: 15. The CDR3 has 17 residues. CDR3: CASSPGARQGLDQPQHF. The CDR3 DNA reads as TGTGCCAGCAGCCCAGGGGCGAGACAGGGCCTGGATCAGCCCCAGCATTTT.

The gene calls are TRBV15 and TRBJ2-1; TRBD2 aligns across 7 bases. This CDR3 spans 17 amino acids. Germline values: CDR1 LNHNV, CDR2 YYDKDF (reference sequence). V lost 1 base and J lost 3; bases outside the gene matches: 9. Here the CDR3 reads CATSRGGGRYFYNEQFF. CDR3 nucleotide sequence: TGTGCCACCAGCAGAGGGGGCGGGAGATACTTCTACAATGAGCAGTTCTTC.

V usage is TRBV19 and J usage is TRBJ2-1; 10 bases line up with TRBD2. Germline V CDR1 and CDR2: LNHDA, SQIVND (reference sequence). The CDR3 consists of 15 residues. J was trimmed by 6 bases and V by 6 bases; bases with no gene match: 8. The CDR3 DNA is TGTGCCAGTAGCCTCCCGGGACTAGCGCTCAATGAGCAGTTCTTC. Translating it yields CASSLPGLALNEQFF.

The chain uses TRBV4-2 and TRBJ1-2; weak D call: TRBD1 (5 bases). The CDR3 contains 16 residues. The germline gives CDR1 LGHNA, CDR2 YNFKEQ. V lost 0 bases, J lost 4 bases, and 15 bases lay in between. The CDR3 reads CASSQDMRGALYGYTF. CDR3 nucleotide sequence: TGTGCCAGCAGCCAAGATATGAGGGGTGCCCTCTATGGCTACACCTTC.

This clone has just one count. The chain recombines TRBV4-2 with TRBJ2-7, with a weak D call TRBD2 (6 bases). CDR1 and CDR2 (germline): LGHNA, YNFKEQ. The CDR3 loop spans 16 amino acids. Trimming pared 0 bases from V and 0 bases from J, leaving 12 bases between. The chain's CDR3 is CASSQDLAGPSYEQYF. The CDR3 nucleotides are TGTGCCAGCAGCCAAGATCTGGCGGGGCCCTCCTACGAGCAGTACTTC.

Of note for this clone: Mismatch with germline at one junction end may stem from a read error. The chain recombines TRBV27 with TRBJ2-2; 8 nucleotides align to TRBD1. This CDR3 has 13 residues. Germline-derived CDR1 and CDR2 are MNHEY and SMNVEV (reference sequence). CDR3 sequence (DNA): TGTGCCAGCAAGACAGGGGAATCAGGGGAGCTGTCTTTT. This encodes CASKTGESGELSF.

This clone was detected only a few times. The chain has TRBV11-3 and TRBJ2-3, with 13 positions matching TRBD2. V gave up 4 bases and J gave up 1 base; unmatched junction bases: 5. CDR3 size: 17 residues. Germline CDR1 SGHNT, CDR2 YENEEA. The CDR3, as DNA: TGTGCCAGCAGCTCCGGAGGGACTAGCGGGGGCACAGATACGCAGTATTTT. Protein product: CASSSGGTSGGTDTQYF.